In this sample, the clone carrying this TCR beta chain turned up once. The antigen is unknown. Amplification used 60 Vbeta primers and 13 Jbeta primers. In the original analysis: Among the unique TCR beta chains that a later analysis counted, 80 million to 100 million in all, roughly 11 million were shared. The data were produced by immunoSEQ multiplex PCR, yet TCRdb's version contains in-frame clones alone and is incomplete. V, J and clone size are taken as reported in that table, and D and trimming were inferred from the DNA itself. This sample yields about 65,000 clones, of which 70% to 80% are seen a single time; about 3% belongs to the top ten. The data stem from a study of cytomegalovirus exposure and HLA in healthy donors. Study results and limitations: Some TCR beta chains (roughly 150 of them) were listed as cytomegalovirus-associated.

Germline values: CDR1 DFQATT, CDR2 SNEGSKA (reference sequence). This CDR3 has 10 amino acids. V was trimmed by 3 bases and J by 4 bases, leaving 4 bases between them. Sequencing used PBMCs. This sequence was found in a girl aged 5-17 years in good health and CMV-seropositive. This chain connects TRBV20-1 to TRBJ2-7; no reliable D call. The CDR3 coding sequence is TGCAGTGCTAGTCCGTACGAGCAGTACTTC. Protein: CSASPYEQYF.